The T cell receptor beta chain described here comes from a study of blood T cell repertoires in COVID-19. Across the whole study: The study drew acute and convalescent COVID-19 samples from the United States, Italy and Spain. PBMCs, B-cell-depleted T cells, or T cells were the source of the cDNA or gDNA that made up the material.

Trimming shortened V by 1 base and J by 9 bases, and 13 bases separated the two germline ends. The CDR3 covers 14 residues. Per germline, CDR1 LGHNA and CDR2 YNFKEQ. Authors' processing steps: Reference gene primer amplification in the assay estimated nucleated cell counts. TCRdb keeps only in-frame clones here, not all; method: immunoSEQ multiplex PCR. Clone size and V and J calls were adopted from that table, with D and trimming inferred from the DNA. The sample lists 30,000 or so clones, around 82% occurring once. Sequencing was carried out using peripheral blood. The chain carries TRBV4-2 and TRBJ2-1, with unresolved D. This clonotype was obtained from an elderly man with active or convalescent COVID-19. In DNA, the CDR3 is TGTGCCAGCAGCCAAGTCGGTCCCTGGAGTGAGCAGTTCTTC. As protein: CASSQVGPWSEQFF.